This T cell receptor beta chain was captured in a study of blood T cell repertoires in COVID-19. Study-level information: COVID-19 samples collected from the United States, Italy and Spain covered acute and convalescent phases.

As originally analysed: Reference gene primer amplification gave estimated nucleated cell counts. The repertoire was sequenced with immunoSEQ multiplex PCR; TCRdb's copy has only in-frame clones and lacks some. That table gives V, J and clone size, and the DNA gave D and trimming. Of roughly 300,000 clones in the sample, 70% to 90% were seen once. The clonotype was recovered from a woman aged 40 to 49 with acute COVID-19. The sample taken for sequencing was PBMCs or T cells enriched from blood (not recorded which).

This CDR3 is CASSQVPQNMNTEAFF. DNA for the CDR3: TGCGCCAGCAGCCAGGTACCACAGAATATGAACACTGAAGCTTTCTTT. The genes are TRBV4-1 and TRBJ1-1; D is unresolved. There are 16 residues in the CDR3. Trimming shortened V by 3 bases and J by 0 bases, and 14 bases separated the two germline ends. Germline values: CDR1 MGHRA, CDR2 YSYEKL.